Listed below are T cell receptor beta chains from one sample, sequenced in a study of a mutant IDH1 vaccine in newly diagnosed glioma. The table came from immunoSEQ multiplex PCR; TCRdb's copy has only in-frame clones and leaves some out. The sample includes around 18,000 clones, 95% seen only once; the top ten take 3.6%. Sequences were derived from peripheral blood mononuclear cells (PBMCs), sampled from a glioma patient treated with radiotherapy, temozolomide or both. Every receptor here comes from a woman younger than 30 with glioma. Some clones in this sample may be carry-over from other donors' samples. The CDR3 runs from the conserved cysteine through the conserved F or W. A D gene is named only where the DNA matches it firmly. Not every row has a clone size; where given, it reads once, few, many or a size class.

TRBV5-1	TRBJ2-3	.	TRBD2	CASSATLAGVGDTQYF	TGCGCCAGCAGCGCTACTCTAGCGGGGGTTGGAGATACGCAGTATTTT
TRBV29-1	TRBJ2-2	.	.	CSGGGDTGELFF	TGCAGTGGAGGGGGAGACACCGGGGAGCTGTTTTTT
TRBV4-1	TRBJ2-7	.	.	CASSRTGPGGYEQYF	TGCGCCAGCAGCCGCACGGGACCCGGTGGGTACGAGCAGTACTTC
TRBV18	TRBJ1-3	.	TRBD1	CASSPNDRAAGNTIYF	TGTGCCAGCTCACCAAACGACAGGGCAGCCGGAAACACCATATATTTT
TRBV5-5	TRBJ1-5	.	.	CASSLMQGPGKPQHF	TGTGCCAGCAGCTTGATGCAGGGCCCTGGAAAGCCCCAGCATTTT
TRBV7-2	TRBJ2-3	.	.	CASSSGRADTDTQYF	TGTGCCAGCAGCTCCGGCAGGGCCGACACAGATACGCAGTATTTT
TRBV19	TRBJ1-1	.	.	CASSRGAGGYGAEAFF	TGTGCCAGTAGTAGGGGGGCGGGAGGATATGGGGCTGAAGCTTTCTTT
TRBV11-2	TRBJ2-3	.	TRBD2	CATATGGGTDTQYF	TGTGCCACGGCCACTGGGGGAGGGACAGATACGCAGTATTTT
TRBV9	TRBJ1-2	.	.	CASSGTPPSGYGYTF	TGTGCCAGCAGCGGAACGCCCCCTAGTGGCTATGGCTACACCTTC
TRBV6-5	TRBJ1-1	.	.	CASSYGDTEAFF	TGTGCCAGCAGTTACGGGGACACTGAAGCTTTCTTT
TRBV2	TRBJ2-3	.	.	CASALADTQYF	TGTGCCAGCGCTTTGGCGGATACGCAGTATTTT
TRBV11-3	TRBJ1-4	.	.	CASSFLGIEKLFF	TGTGCCAGCAGCTTTCTAGGCATAGAAAAACTGTTTTTT
TRBV5-1	TRBJ1-2	once	TRBD1	CASSPGTGTGYTF	TGCGCCAGCAGCCCCGGGACAGGGACAGGCTACACCTTC
TRBV10-1	TRBJ2-5	.	.	CASGDTTGTRKETQYF	TGCGCCAGCGGTGACACTACCGGGACACGCAAAGAGACCCAGTACTTC
TRBV10-3	TRBJ1-2	.	.	CAISEPLEGHGYTF	TGTGCCATCAGTGAACCTCTTGAGGGGCATGGCTACACCTTC
TRBV6-1	TRBJ2-1	.	.	CASTKLANEQFF	TGTGCCAGCACGAAACTAGCCAATGAGCAGTTCTTC
TRBV29-1	TRBJ2-5	.	TRBD2	CSVVIAGGRETQYF	TGCAGCGTTGTTATAGCGGGGGGGAGGGAGACCCAGTACTTC
TRBV19	TRBJ2-7	.	TRBD2	CATAGGGNEQYF	TGTGCCACAGCGGGGGGGGGCAACGAGCAGTACTTC
TRBV7-8	TRBJ2-2	.	.	CASSLGGEITGELFF	TGTGCCAGCAGCTTAGGCGGGGAGATCACCGGGGAGCTGTTTTTT
TRBV25-1	TRBJ1-4	.	.	CASSRVSGTNEKLFF	TGTGCCAGCAGCAGGGTTTCTGGAACTAATGAAAAACTGTTTTTT
TRBV15	TRBJ1-5	.	.	CATSREFQPQHF	TGTGCCACCAGCAGAGAGTTTCAGCCCCAGCATTTT
TRBV19	TRBJ2-7	.	.	CASSSQFSYEQYF	TGTGCCAGTAGTTCACAATTTAGCTACGAGCAGTACTTC
TRBV6-1	TRBJ2-7	.	.	CASSETTGQYF	TGTGCCAGCAGTGAAACGACAGGGCAGTACTTC
TRBV19	TRBJ1-2	few	.	CASMPKAGGAEYGYTF	TGTGCCAGTATGCCCAAGGCGGGGGGGGCCGAATATGGCTACACCTTC
TRBV28	TRBJ2-1	.	.	CASSLRGAGMWHEQFF	TGTGCCAGCAGTTTGAGGGGCGCAGGGATGTGGCATGAGCAGTTCTTC
TRBV6-7	TRBJ2-7	.	TRBD1	CASSLPGQEPTYEQYF	TGTGCCAGCAGTTTGCCGGGACAGGAACCGACCTACGAGCAGTACTTC
TRBV19	TRBJ1-5	.	.	CASNTWHLNQPQHF	TGTGCCAGTAACACTTGGCACCTCAATCAGCCCCAGCATTTT
TRBV9	TRBJ1-4	.	.	CASSVAGGLGEKLFF	TGTGCCAGCAGCGTAGCGGGGGGGCTGGGGGAAAAACTGTTTTTT
TRBV5-6	TRBJ1-1	.	.	CASSLVNTEAFF	TGTGCCAGCAGCTTGGTGAACACTGAAGCTTTCTTT
TRBV27	TRBJ2-2	once	.	CASTFSGAGELFF	TGTGCCAGCACGTTTTCAGGGGCCGGGGAGCTGTTTTTT
TRBV27	TRBJ2-1	.	TRBD2	CASSRNSGTNGEQFF	TGTGCCAGCAGTCGGAACTCCGGGACTAACGGTGAGCAGTTCTTC
TRBV5-1	TRBJ2-1	.	TRBD2	CASSLSGSGAYNEQFF	TGCGCCAGCAGCTTGTCGGGTAGCGGGGCTTACAATGAGCAGTTCTTC
TRBV27	TRBJ2-7	.	TRBD1	CASSLGTGLNEQYF	TGTGCCAGCAGTTTAGGGACAGGGCTCAACGAGCAGTACTTC
TRBV7-2	TRBJ1-1	.	.	CASSLRPTGNTEAFF	TGTGCCAGCAGCTTAAGGCCGACGGGGAACACTGAAGCTTTCTTT
TRBV7-2	TRBJ1-5	.	.	CASSSRHGNQPQHF	TGTGCCAGCAGCTCCAGACACGGCAATCAGCCCCAGCATTTT
TRBV27	TRBJ2-3	.	.	CASSSSLGSDTQYF	TGTGCCAGCAGTTCCTCTCTGGGGTCAGATACGCAGTATTTT
TRBV7-2	TRBJ1-6	.	TRBD1	CASSLLGQVNSPLHF	TGTGCCAGCAGCTTACTTGGACAGGTTAATTCACCCCTCCACTTT
TRBV21-1	TRBJ1-1	.	.	CASRKSIAHIRTEAFF	TGTGCCAGCAGGAAATCCATAGCTCACATTCGCACTGAAGCTTTCTTT
TRBV21-1	TRBJ1-2	few	.	CASSKRQEGNYGYTF	TGTGCCAGCAGCAAAAGACAGGAGGGTAACTATGGCTACACCTTC
TRBV5-4	TRBJ1-3	.	.	CASSLGLQGGSGNTIYF	TGTGCCAGCAGCTTGGGATTACAGGGAGGATCTGGAAACACCATATATTTT
TRBV7-9	TRBJ1-1	.	TRBD1	CASSKADRLGEAFF	TGTGCCAGCAGCAAAGCGGACAGGCTGGGGGAAGCTTTCTTT
TRBV5-1	TRBJ1-2	.	TRBD1	CASSLTGANYGYTF	TGCGCCAGCAGCTTGACAGGGGCTAACTATGGCTACACCTTC
TRBV7-9	TRBJ2-7	.	.	CASSLVGAGDYEQYF	TGTGCCAGCAGCTTAGTCGGGGCCGGGGACTACGAGCAGTACTTC
TRBV15	TRBJ2-1	once	.	CATRVYNEQFF	TGTGCCACCAGGGTTTACAATGAGCAGTTCTTC
TRBV27	TRBJ2-1	.	TRBD2	CASSLSSGGPLEQFF	TGTGCCAGCAGTTTATCGTCGGGAGGGCCCCTCGAGCAGTTCTTC
TRBV19	TRBJ1-1	.	TRBD1	CASSIYSWTGEVRTEAFF	TGTGCCAGTAGTATCTACAGTTGGACAGGGGAGGTGAGGACTGAAGCTTTCTTT
TRBV6-5	TRBJ2-1	.	TRBD1	CATKTGTSSYNEQFF	TGTGCCACCAAGACAGGGACGAGCTCCTACAATGAGCAGTTCTTC
TRBV7-2	TRBJ2-5	.	.	CASSFRGRIGGETQYF	TGTGCCAGCAGTTTTAGGGGTCGGATCGGTGGTGAGACCCAGTACTTC
TRBV4-3	TRBJ2-7	.	.	CASSQESLASFHEQYF	TGCGCCAGCAGCCAAGAGAGTTTAGCTAGTTTCCACGAGCAGTACTTC
TRBV5-6	TRBJ2-1	.	TRBD2	CASSFIGRVGNEQFF	TGTGCCAGCAGCTTTATAGGGAGGGTGGGGAATGAGCAGTTCTTC
TRBV5-1	TRBJ2-2	.	TRBD1	CASSFDRAIGELFF	TGCGCCAGCAGCTTCGACAGGGCAATCGGGGAGCTGTTTTTT
TRBV27	TRBJ2-5	.	.	CASRTDTKETQYF	TGTGCCAGCAGAACAGACACCAAGGAGACCCAGTACTTC
TRBV12-5	TRBJ2-3	.	.	CASARPGADTQYF	TGTGCTAGTGCGCGTCCTGGAGCAGATACGCAGTATTTT
TRBV6-5	TRBJ1-1	.	.	CASSYSASGDTEAFF	TGTGCCAGCAGTTACTCTGCAAGTGGGGACACTGAAGCTTTCTTT
TRBV10-3	TRBJ2-3	.	TRBD1	CAISVDRGTDTQYF	TGTGCCATCAGTGTGGACAGGGGGACAGATACGCAGTATTTT
TRBV18	TRBJ1-4	.	.	CASSPKFQGLNEKLFF	TGTGCCAGCTCACCGAAATTTCAAGGGCTTAATGAAAAACTGTTTTTT
TRBV4-3	TRBJ2-7	.	TRBD2	CASSQGPPASGVQYF	TGCGCCAGCAGCCAAGGACCCCCGGCTAGCGGGGTTCAGTACTTC
TRBV27	TRBJ2-3	.	.	CASSLGHHTDTQYF	TGTGCCAGCAGTTTAGGACACCACACAGATACGCAGTATTTT